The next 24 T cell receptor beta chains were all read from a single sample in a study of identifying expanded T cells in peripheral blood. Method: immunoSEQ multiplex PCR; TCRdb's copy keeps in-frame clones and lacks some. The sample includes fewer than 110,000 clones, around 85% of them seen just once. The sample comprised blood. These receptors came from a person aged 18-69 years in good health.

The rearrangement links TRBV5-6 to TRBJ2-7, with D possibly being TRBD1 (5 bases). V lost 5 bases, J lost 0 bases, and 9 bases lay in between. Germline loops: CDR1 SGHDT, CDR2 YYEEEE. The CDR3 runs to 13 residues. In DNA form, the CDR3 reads TGTGCCAGCAGGCTCGGACACTCCTACGAGCAGTACTTC. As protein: CASRLGHSYEQYF.

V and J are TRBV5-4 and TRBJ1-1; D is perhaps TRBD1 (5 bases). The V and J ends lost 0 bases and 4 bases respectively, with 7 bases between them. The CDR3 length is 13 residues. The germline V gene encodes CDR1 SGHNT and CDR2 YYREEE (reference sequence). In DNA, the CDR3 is TGTGCCAGCAGCTTGGAGAGGGGCACTGAAGCTTTCTTT. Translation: CASSLERGTEAFF.

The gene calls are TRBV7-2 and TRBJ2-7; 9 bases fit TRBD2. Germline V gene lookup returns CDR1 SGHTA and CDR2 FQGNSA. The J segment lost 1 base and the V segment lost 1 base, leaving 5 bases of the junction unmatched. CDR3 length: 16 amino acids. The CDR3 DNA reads TGTGCCAGCAGCTTAGGGATGGCGGGGGGGTCCTACGAGCAGTACTTC. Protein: CASSLGMAGGSYEQYF.

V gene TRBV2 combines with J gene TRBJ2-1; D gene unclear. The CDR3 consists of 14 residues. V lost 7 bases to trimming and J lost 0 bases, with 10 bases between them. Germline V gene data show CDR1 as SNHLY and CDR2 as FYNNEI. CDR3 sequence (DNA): TGTGCCAGCATACTGGGCAACTCCTACAATGAGCAGTTCTTC. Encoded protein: CASILGNSYNEQFF.

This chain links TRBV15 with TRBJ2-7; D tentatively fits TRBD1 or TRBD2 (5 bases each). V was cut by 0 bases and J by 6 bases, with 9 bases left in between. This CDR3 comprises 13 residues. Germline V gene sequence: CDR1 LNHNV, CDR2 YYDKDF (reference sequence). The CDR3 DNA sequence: TGTGCCACCAGCAGAGATGTGGGACGCGAGCAGTACTTC. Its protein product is CATSRDVGREQYF.

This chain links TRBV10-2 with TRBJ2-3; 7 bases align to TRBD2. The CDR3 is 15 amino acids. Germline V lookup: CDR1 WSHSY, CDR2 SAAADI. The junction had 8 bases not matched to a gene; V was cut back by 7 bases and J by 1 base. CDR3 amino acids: CASKMTSRGTDTQYF. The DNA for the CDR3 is TGCGCCAGCAAGATGACTAGCAGGGGCACAGATACGCAGTATTTT.

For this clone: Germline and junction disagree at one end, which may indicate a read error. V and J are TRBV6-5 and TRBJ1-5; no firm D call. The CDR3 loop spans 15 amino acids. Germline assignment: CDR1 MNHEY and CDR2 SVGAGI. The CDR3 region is CASSYSLPKYQPQHF. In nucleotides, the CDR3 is TGTGCCAGCAGTTACTCCCTACCGAAGTATCAGCCTCAGCATTTT.

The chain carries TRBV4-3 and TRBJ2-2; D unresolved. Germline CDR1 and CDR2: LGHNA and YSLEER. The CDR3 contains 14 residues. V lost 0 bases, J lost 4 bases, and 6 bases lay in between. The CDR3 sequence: CASSQDWVTGELFF. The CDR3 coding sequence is TGCGCCAGCAGCCAAGATTGGGTCACCGGGGAGCTGTTTTTT.

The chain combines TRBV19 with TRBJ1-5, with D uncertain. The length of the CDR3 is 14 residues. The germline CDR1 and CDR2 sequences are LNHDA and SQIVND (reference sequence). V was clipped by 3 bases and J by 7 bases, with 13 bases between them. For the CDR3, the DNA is TGTGCCAGTAGTATGTACGGTTGGGTCCAGCCCCAGCATTTT. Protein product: CASSMYGWVQPQHF.

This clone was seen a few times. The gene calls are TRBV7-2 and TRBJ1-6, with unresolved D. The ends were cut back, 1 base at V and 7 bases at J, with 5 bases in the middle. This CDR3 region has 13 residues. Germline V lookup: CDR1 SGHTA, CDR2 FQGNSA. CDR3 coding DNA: TGTGCCAGCAGCTTAGGGCGGAATTCACCCCTCCACTTT. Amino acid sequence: CASSLGRNSPLHF.

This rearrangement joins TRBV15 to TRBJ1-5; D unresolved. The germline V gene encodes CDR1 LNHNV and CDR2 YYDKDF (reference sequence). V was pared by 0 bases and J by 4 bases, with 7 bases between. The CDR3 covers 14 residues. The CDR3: CATSRDLGNQPQHF. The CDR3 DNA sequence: TGTGCCACCAGCAGAGATCTGGGGAATCAGCCCCAGCATTTT.

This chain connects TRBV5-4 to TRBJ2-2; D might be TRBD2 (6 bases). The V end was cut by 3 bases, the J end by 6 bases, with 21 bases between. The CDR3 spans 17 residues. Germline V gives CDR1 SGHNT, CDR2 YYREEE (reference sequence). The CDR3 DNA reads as TGTGCCAGCAGCTCCTCGATAGGGCTAGCGACCCCCGGGGAGCTGTTTTTT. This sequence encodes CASSSSIGLATPGELFF.

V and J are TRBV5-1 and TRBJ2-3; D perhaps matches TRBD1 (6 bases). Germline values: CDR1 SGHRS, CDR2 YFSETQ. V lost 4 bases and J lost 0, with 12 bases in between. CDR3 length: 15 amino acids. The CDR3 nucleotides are TGCGCCAGCAGCCCAGACAGGTCCAGCACAGATACGCAGTATTTT. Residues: CASSPDRSSTDTQYF. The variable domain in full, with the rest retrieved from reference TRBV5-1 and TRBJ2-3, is KAGVTQTPRYLIKTRGQQVTLSCSPISGHRSVSWYQQTPGQGLQFLFEYFSETQRNKGNFPGRFSGRQFSNSRSEMNVSTLELGDSALYLCASSPDRSSTDTQYFGPGTRLTVL.

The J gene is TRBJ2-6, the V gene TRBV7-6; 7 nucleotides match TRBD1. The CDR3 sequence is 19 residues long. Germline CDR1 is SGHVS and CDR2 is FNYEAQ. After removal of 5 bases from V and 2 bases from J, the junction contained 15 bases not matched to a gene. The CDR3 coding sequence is TGTGCCAGCAGCCCGGGATACGCATTGACAGGGACTGGGGCCAACGTCCTGACTTTC. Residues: CASSPGYALTGTGANVLTF.

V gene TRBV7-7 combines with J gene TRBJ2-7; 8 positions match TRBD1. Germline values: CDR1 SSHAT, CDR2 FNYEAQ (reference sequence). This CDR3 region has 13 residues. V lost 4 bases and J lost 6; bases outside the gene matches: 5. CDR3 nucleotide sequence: TGTGCCAGCAGCTCAGGACAGGGAGGCGAGCAGTACTTC. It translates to CASSSGQGGEQYF. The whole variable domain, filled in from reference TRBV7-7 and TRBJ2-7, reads GAGVSQSPRYKVTKRGQDVTLRCDPISSHATLYWYQQALGQGPEFLTYFNYEAQPDKSGLPSDRFSAERPEGSISTLTIQRTEQRDSAMYRCASSSGQGGEQYFGPGTRLTVT.

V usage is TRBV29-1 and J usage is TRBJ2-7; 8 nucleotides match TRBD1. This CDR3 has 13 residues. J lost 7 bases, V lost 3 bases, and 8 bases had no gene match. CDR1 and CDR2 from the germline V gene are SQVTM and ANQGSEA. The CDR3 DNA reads TGCAGCGTTGATCCAGGACAGGGTCGGGAGCAGTACTTC. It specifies CSVDPGQGREQYF.

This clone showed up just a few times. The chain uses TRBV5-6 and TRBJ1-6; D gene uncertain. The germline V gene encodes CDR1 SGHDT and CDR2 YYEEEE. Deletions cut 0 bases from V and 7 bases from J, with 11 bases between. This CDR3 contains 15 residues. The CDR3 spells CASSLARALNSPLHF. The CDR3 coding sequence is TGTGCCAGCAGCTTGGCCCGGGCGCTAAATTCACCCCTCCACTTT.

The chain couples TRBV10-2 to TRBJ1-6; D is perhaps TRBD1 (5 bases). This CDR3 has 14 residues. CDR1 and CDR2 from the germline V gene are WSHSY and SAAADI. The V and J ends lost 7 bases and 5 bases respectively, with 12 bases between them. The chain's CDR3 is CASKRGDNNSPLHF. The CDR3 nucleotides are TGCGCCAGCAAAAGAGGGGATAATAATTCACCCCTCCACTTT.

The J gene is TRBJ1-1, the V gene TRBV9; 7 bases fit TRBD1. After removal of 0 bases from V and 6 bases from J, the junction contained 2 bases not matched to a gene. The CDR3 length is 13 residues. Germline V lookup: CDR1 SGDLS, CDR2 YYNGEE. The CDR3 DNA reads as TGTGCCAGCAGCGTAGGAGGGGGCTCTGAAGCTTTCTTT. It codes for CASSVGGGSEAFF.

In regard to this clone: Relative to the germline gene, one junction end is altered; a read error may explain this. The chain's CDR3 is CASSLGWDGYTF. CDR3 DNA: TGTGCCAGCAGTTTAGGATGGGATGGCTACACCTTC. The chain links TRBV7-2 to TRBJ1-2, with unresolved D. The germline V gene encodes CDR1 SGHTA and CDR2 FQGNSA. This CDR3 contains 12 residues.

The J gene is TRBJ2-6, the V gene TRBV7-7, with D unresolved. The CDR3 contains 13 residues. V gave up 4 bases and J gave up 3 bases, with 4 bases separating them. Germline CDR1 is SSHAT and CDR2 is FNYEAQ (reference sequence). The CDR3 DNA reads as TGTGCCAGCAGCTCGGGTGGGGCCAACGTCCTGACTTTC. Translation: CASSSGGANVLTF.

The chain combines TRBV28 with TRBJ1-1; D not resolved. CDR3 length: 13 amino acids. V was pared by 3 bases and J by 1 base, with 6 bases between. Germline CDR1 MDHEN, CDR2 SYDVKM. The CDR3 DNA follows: TGTGCCAGCAGTTTTAGCCCGAACACTGAAGCTTTCTTT. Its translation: CASSFSPNTEAFF.

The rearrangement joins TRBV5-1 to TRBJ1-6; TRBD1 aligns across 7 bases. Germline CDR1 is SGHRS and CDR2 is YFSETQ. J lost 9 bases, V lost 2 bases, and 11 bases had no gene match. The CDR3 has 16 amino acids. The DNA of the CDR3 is TGCGCCAGCAGCTTCACAGGGGAGAGGGGAATTTCACCCCTCCACTTT. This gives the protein CASSFTGERGISPLHF.

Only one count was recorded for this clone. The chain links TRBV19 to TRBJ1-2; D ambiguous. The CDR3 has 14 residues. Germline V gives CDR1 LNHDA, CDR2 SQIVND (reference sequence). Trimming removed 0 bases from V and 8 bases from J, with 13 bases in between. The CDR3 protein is CASSIDSFKRGYTF. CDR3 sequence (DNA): TGTGCCAGTAGTATAGACAGTTTCAAGCGGGGCTACACCTTC.